This T cell receptor (beta chain) was found in a study of identical twins. The sample holds many counts of this clonotype. TCRdb ran MiXCR on the 5' RACE reads and lists one entry per CDR3 protein. The table has fewer than 800,000 distinct CDR3 sequences, 7% to 7.5% seen once. The J segment lost 1 base and the V segment lost 3 bases, leaving 3 bases of the junction unmatched. The CDR3 runs to 17 residues. From germline, CDR1 is MNHEY and CDR2 SVGAGI. Separately, the same data were catalogued under a study of yellow fever vaccine responses in identical twins.

The receptor was derived from a woman aged 18-29 years in good health. The chain links TRBV6-5 to TRBJ2-6; 10 bases line up with TRBD1. Sequenced input: PBMCs. CDR3 residues: CASSYGTGVSGANVLTF. The CDR3 bases are TGTGCCAGCAGTTATGGGACAGGGGTTTCTGGGGCCAACGTCCTGACTTTC.